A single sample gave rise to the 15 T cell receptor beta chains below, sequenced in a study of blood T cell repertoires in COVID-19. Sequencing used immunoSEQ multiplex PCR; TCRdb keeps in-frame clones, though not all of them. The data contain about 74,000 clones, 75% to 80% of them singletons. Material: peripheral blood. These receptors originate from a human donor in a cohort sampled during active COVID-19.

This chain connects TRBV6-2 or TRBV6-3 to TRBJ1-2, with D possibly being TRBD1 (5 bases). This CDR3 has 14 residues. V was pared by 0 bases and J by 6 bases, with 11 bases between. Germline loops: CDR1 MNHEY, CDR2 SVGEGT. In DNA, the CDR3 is TGTGCCAGCAGTTACTCGAACCAGGGAAATGGCTACACCTTC. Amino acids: CASSYSNQGNGYTF.

The CDR3 protein is CASRTSGNSYEQYF. The CDR3 DNA follows: TGCGCCAGTCGGACTAGCGGGAACTCCTACGAGCAGTACTTC. V is TRBV5-1 and J is TRBJ2-7; 12 positions agree with TRBD2. The J segment lost 0 bases and the V segment lost 8 bases, leaving 3 bases of the junction unmatched. CDR3 length: 14 residues. Germline loops: CDR1 SGHRS, CDR2 YFSETQ.

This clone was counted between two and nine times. The CDR3 sequence: CASSAGLAQETQYF. DNA for the CDR3: TGTGCCAGCAGCGCAGGACTAGCTCAAGAGACCCAGTACTTC. The V call is TRBV5-5, the J call TRBJ2-5; 8 bases align to TRBD2. The junction had 4 bases not matched to a gene; V was cut back by 4 bases and J by 2 bases. Germline V gene data show CDR1 as SGHKS and CDR2 as YYEKEE (reference sequence). There are 14 residues in the CDR3.

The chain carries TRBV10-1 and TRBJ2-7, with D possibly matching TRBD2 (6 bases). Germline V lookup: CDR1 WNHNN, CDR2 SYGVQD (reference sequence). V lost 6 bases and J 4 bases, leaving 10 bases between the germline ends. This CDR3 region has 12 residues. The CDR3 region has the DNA TGCGCCAGCAGCGGGGACTTTTACGAGCAGTACTTC. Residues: CASSGDFYEQYF.

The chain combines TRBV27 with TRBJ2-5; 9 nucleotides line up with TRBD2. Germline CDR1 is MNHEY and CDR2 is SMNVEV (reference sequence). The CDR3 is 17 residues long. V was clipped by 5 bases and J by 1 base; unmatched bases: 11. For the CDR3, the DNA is TGTGCCAGCAGTCCGAGGCGAAGCGGGAGGTCCCAAGAGACCCAGTACTTC. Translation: CASSPRRSGRSQETQYF.

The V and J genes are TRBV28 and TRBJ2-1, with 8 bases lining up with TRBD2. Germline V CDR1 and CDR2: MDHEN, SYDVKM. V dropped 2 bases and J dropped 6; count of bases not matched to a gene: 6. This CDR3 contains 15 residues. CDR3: CASSLEGLGRNEQFF. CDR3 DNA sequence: TGTGCCAGCAGTTTAGAGGGACTAGGACGCAATGAGCAGTTCTTC.

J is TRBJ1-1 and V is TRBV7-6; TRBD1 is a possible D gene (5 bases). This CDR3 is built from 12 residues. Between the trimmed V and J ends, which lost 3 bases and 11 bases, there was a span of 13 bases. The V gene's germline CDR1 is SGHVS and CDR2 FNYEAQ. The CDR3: CASSFWGHGAFF. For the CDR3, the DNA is TGTGCCAGCAGCTTCTGGGGCCATGGGGCTTTCTTT.

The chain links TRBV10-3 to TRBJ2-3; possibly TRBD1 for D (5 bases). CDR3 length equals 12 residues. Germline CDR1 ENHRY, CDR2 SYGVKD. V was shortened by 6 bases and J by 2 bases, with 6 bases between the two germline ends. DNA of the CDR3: TGTGCCATCAGGGACACCACAGATACGCAGTATTTT. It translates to CAIRDTTDTQYF.

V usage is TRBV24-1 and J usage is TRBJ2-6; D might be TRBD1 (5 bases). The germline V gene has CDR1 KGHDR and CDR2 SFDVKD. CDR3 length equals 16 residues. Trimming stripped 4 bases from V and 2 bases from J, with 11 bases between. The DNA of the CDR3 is TGTGCCACCAGTGAGGCTGACAGAGCTGGGGCCAACGTCCTGACTTTC. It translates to CATSEADRAGANVLTF.

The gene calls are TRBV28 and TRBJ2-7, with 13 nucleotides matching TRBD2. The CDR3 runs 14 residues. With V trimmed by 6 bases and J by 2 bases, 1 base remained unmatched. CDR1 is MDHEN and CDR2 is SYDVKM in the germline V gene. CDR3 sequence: CASRGLAGPYEQYF. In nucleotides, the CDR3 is TGTGCCAGCAGGGGACTAGCGGGGCCCTACGAGCAGTACTTC.

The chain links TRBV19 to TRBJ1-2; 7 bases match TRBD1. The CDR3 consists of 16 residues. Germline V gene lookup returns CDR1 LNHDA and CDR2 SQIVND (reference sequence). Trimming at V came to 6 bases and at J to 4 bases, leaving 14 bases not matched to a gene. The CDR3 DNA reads TGTGCCAGTAGCCGGGACAGTTTCAAATCGGCCTATGGCTACACCTTC. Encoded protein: CASSRDSFKSAYGYTF.

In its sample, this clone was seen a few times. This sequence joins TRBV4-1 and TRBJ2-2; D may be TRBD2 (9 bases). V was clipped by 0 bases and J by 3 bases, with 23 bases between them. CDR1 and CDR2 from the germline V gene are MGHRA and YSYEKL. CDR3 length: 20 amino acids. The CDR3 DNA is TGCGCCAGCAGCCAAGAAGGACAGGGTTTAGCGGGAGCCGACACCGGGGAGCTGTTTTTT. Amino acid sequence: CASSQEGQGLAGADTGELFF.

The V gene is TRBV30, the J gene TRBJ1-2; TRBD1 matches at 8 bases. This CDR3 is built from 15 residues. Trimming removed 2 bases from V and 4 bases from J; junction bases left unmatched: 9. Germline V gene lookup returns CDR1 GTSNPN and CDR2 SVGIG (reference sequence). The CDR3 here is CAWSPPAGGFYGYTF. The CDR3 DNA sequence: TGTGCCTGGAGTCCCCCGGCAGGGGGCTTCTATGGCTACACCTTC.

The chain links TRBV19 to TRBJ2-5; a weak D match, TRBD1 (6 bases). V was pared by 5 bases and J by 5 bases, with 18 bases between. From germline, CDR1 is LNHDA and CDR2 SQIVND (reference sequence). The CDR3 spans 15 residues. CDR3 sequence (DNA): TGTGCCAGTAGTCGGACAGTCCTGGCGGCGGAGACCCAGTACTTC. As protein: CASSRTVLAAETQYF.

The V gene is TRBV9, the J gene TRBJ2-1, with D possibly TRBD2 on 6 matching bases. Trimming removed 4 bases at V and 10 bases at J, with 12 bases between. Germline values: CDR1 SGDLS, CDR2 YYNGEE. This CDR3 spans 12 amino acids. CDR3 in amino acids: CASSPGTLEQFF. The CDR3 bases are TGTGCCAGCAGCCCCGGGACTTTGGAGCAGTTCTTC.